This TCR beta chain is from a study of T-cell memory formation after mild COVID-19. Deletions cut 0 bases from V and 7 bases from J, with 15 bases between. The CDR3 has 15 residues. Germline CDR1 reads MNHEY; CDR2 reads SVGAGI. TCRdb re-derived calls from the 5' RACE reads in MiXCR, one entry per CDR3 protein. The data show some 280,000 distinct CDR3 sequences, around 15% seen once. This clonotype was seen ten or more times. This receptor was taken from a man aged 18 to 35 who had mild COVID-19 (a few samples of this study predate the infection). Cell type and time point are not known. V is TRBV6-5 and J is TRBJ1-2, with a possible D match to TRBD1 (6 bases). The sample taken for sequencing was PBMCs or a T cell subset sorted from them (not recorded which). The DNA of the CDR3 is TGTGCCAGCAGTTACTCGACTGGGACATCGGGTGGCTACACCTTC. This gives the protein CASSYSTGTSGGYTF.